This entry is about one T cell receptor (beta chain). What it recognizes is unknown. The data were taken from a study of T cell responses to AZD1222 COVID-19 vaccine. Sequenced by immunoSEQ multiplex PCR; TCRdb stores in-frame clones only, minus some. The table shows approximately 120,000 clones, with about 87% occurring only once. Study-wide points: Mapped onto spike, vaccine-associated CD4 TCRs spanned it and were dominant at 160-218 and 743-854.

Germline CDR1 SGHRS, CDR2 YFSETQ. This CDR3 contains 17 residues. After removal of 4 bases from V and 7 bases from J, the junction contained 20 bases not matched to a gene. V and J are TRBV5-1 and TRBJ2-7; 7 bases are a match to TRBD1. Sequenced material: peripheral blood, taken on day 0 of AZD1222 vaccination. This TCR was recovered from an adult in good health. CDR3 coding DNA: TGCGCCAGCAGCCAATCTCTCCCGGGACAGCCTGAACTAGAGCAGTACTTC. Its translation is CASSQSLPGQPELEQYF.